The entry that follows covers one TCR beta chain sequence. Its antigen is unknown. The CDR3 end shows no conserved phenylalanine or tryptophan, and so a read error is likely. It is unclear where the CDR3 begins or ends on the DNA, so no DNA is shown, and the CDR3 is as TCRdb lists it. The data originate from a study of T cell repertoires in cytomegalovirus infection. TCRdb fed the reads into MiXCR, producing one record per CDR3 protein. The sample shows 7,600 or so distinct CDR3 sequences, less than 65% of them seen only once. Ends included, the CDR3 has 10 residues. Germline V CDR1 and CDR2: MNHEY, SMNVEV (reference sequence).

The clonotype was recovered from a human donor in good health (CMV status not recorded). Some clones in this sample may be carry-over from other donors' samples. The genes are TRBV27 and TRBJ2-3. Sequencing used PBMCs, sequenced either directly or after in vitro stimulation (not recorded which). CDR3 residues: CASHGDTPSC.